A selection of T cell receptor beta chains follows, all from one sample in a study of T cell changes during pregnancy in multiple sclerosis. Profiled with immunoSEQ multiplex PCR; TCRdb holds only in-frame clones, not every one. The table shows 34,000 or so clones, with 90% occurring only once. This sample comprised CD8+ T cells from peripheral blood mononuclear cells, obtained before pregnancy. Source of these receptors: a female donor with multiple sclerosis, enrolled in a pregnancy study. Each CDR3 is given with its conserved first and last residue. Each record gives: D gene, clone size, V gene, J gene, CDR3 DNA, CDR3 protein. The D gene is left open where the match is weak. Clone size appears in some rows only: once, few, many, or a class for an expanded clone.

>TRBD1|NA|TRBV19|TRBJ1-1
TGTGCCAGTAGTACTCGGACAGGGAGATATCCTAACACTGAAGCTTTCTTT
CASSTRTGRYPNTEAFF
>NA|once|TRBV19|TRBJ2-1
TGTGCCAGTATCCCAGCCAGAGGGTCCTACAATGAGCAGTTCTTC
CASIPARGSYNEQFF
>NA|NA|TRBV4-2|TRBJ2-5
TGTGCCAGCAGCCAAGATCCAGTGGACTCGGAGACCCAGTACTTC
CASSQDPVDSETQYF
>TRBD1|NA|TRBV7-6|TRBJ1-1
TGTGCCAGCAGCTCAGGACAGGGGAACACTGAAGCTTTCTTT
CASSSGQGNTEAFF
>NA|NA|TRBV9|TRBJ2-2
TGTGCCAGCGGGGACACCAACACCGGGGAGCTGTTTTTT
CASGDTNTGELFF
>NA|NA|TRBV10-1|TRBJ2-2
TGCGCCAGCAGGGTTGAGACAGGGAACACCGGGGAGCTGTTTTTT
CASRVETGNTGELFF
>TRBD1|NA|TRBV6-1|TRBJ2-7
TGTGCCAGCAGTGGGGATGCAGGGGGCGCGTACGAGCAGTACTTC
CASSGDAGGAYEQYF
>TRBD1|NA|TRBV27|TRBJ2-1
TGTGCCAGCAGTTTAAGGACAGGGGTGTACAATGAGCAGTTCTTC
CASSLRTGVYNEQFF
>NA|NA|TRBV29-1|TRBJ2-1
TGCAGCGTTGAAAAGGAACCAGGGCTAGAGCAGTTCTTC
CSVEKEPGLEQFF
>TRBD1|once|TRBV27|TRBJ2-7
TGTGCCAGCAGTCGGACAGGGAGCGGGTTCTACGAGCAGTACTTC
CASSRTGSGFYEQYF
>TRBD2|NA|TRBV19|TRBJ2-7
TGTGCCAGTAGTATGGGGGGGGACTGGACCTACGAGCAGTACTTC
CASSMGGDWTYEQYF
>NA|NA|TRBV19|TRBJ1-2
TGTGCCAGTAGCCTTCGAGAGGCTGGCTACACCTTC
CASSLREAGYTF
>NA|NA|TRBV6-6|TRBJ1-2
TGTGCCAGCACCGACGGACAGACCACCGATGGCTACACCTTC
CASTDGQTTDGYTF
>NA|NA|TRBV5-6|TRBJ2-5
TGTGCCAGCAACCGGGCCTACGGGGGAGGCGAGACCCAGTACTTC
CASNRAYGGGETQYF
>NA|NA|TRBV27|TRBJ1-5
TGTGCCAGCAAACGGGGGGAGCCCCAGCATTTT
CASKRGEPQHF
>TRBD1|NA|TRBV7-9|TRBJ1-4
TGTGCCAGCAGCGCGGACAGGGAGCGTGAAAAACTGTTTTTT
CASSADREREKLFF
>NA|NA|TRBV5-1|TRBJ1-2
TGCGCCAGCAGCTTGGATTACAATGACTATGGCTACACCTTC
CASSLDYNDYGYTF
>TRBD2|NA|TRBV9|TRBJ2-3
TGTGCCAGCAGCATAACTAGCGGGGGGGCCGGGGATACGCAGTATTTT
CASSITSGGAGDTQYF
>NA|NA|TRBV19|TRBJ2-1
TGTGCCAGTAGTATACTAGCGTCCAATGAGCAGTTCTTC
CASSILASNEQFF
>NA|NA|TRBV6-5|TRBJ2-1
TGTGCCAGCAGTTACGGGCGGGGCCGGTTCTTC
CASSYGRGRFF
>NA|NA|TRBV5-4|TRBJ2-7
TGTGCCAGCAGCTTCGGGAGCTCCTACGAGCAGTACTTC
CASSFGSSYEQYF
>NA|once|TRBV5-1|TRBJ2-7
TGCGCCAGCAGCTTGGCGGAATGGTCGCGGGGTTACGAGCAGTACTTC
CASSLAEWSRGYEQYF
>TRBD1|NA|TRBV2|TRBJ2-5
TGTGCCAGCAGGGGGGACAGCGAAGAGACCCAGTACTTC
CASRGDSEETQYF
>NA|NA|TRBV27|TRBJ1-5
TGTGCCAGCAGTTTAGGAGGACCCTTCAATCAGCCCCAGCATTTT
CASSLGGPFNQPQHF
>NA|once|TRBV4-3|TRBJ1-2
TGCGCCAGCAGCCAAGATCGGGGGTACTATGGCTACACCTTC
CASSQDRGYYGYTF
>TRBD1|once|TRBV6-6|TRBJ2-7
TGTGCCAGCAGTTACTCGGGACAGAACCCCTACGAGCAGTACTTC
CASSYSGQNPYEQYF
>NA|NA|TRBV11-2|TRBJ2-1
TGTGCCAGCAGCGCCGAGGGGGGGGGCCACAATGAGCAGTTCTTC
CASSAEGGGHNEQFF
>TRBD2|NA|TRBV29-1|TRBJ2-1
TGCAGCGTTTCCGGGACTAGCGGAACAAATGAGCAGTTCTTC
CSVSGTSGTNEQFF
>NA|many|TRBV6-5|TRBJ1-2
TGTGCCAGCAGTTACTCGTTTGAGGGGGACGTTGGCACCTTC
CASSYSFEGDVGTF
>TRBD1|NA|TRBV30|TRBJ1-1
TGTGCCTGGACGGGGGACAGGGGGCTTGAAGCTTTCTTT
CAWTGDRGLEAFF
>TRBD1|NA|TRBV6-4|TRBJ2-7
TGTGCCAGCAGTGACTCGGACAGGGGCGGAATCTACGAGCAGTACTTC
CASSDSDRGGIYEQYF
>NA|NA|TRBV9|TRBJ2-5
TGTGCCAGCAGCCTCGTAGGGGGGGGGCCAGAGACCCAGTACTTC
CASSLVGGGPETQYF
>NA|once|TRBV9|TRBJ2-4
TGTGCCAGCAGCCCCTTACTCTCAGCCAAAAACATTCAGTACTTC
CASSPLLSAKNIQYF
>TRBD1|NA|TRBV19|TRBJ2-1
TGTGCCAGTAGTATGACAGGGGCAAAACACAATGAGCAGTTCTTC
CASSMTGAKHNEQFF
>TRBD1|NA|TRBV2|TRBJ2-2
TGTGCCAGCAGCGAGGGACAGGGGAACACCGGGGAGCTGTTTTTT
CASSEGQGNTGELFF
>TRBD2|NA|TRBV11-2|TRBJ2-7
TGTGCCAGCAGCCTCAGGACTAGCTCCTACGAGCAGTACTTC
CASSLRTSSYEQYF
>NA|NA|TRBV30|TRBJ2-4
TGTGCCTGGAGTGTGCGCTATTCCAAAAACATTCAGTACTTC
CAWSVRYSKNIQYF
>TRBD2|NA|TRBV7-2|TRBJ2-1
TGTGCCAGCAGCTCAATAGCGGGAGGGCCGAACTACAATGAGCAGTTCTTC
CASSSIAGGPNYNEQFF
>NA|NA|TRBV4-2|TRBJ2-7
TGTGCCAGCAGCCAACCGGGACAAGGGGCCTACGAGCAGTACTTC
CASSQPGQGAYEQYF
>TRBD2|NA|TRBV9|TRBJ2-6
TGTGCCAGCAGCGGCCCCGGGGGGGGGCAAGGGGCCAACGTCCTGACTTTC
CASSGPGGGQGANVLTF
>NA|NA|TRBV27|TRBJ2-3
TGTGCCAGCAGTTTTGGAGGGTTCACAGATACGCAGTATTTT
CASSFGGFTDTQYF
>NA|NA|TRBV6-5|TRBJ1-4
TGTGCCAGCAGCTGGACAACCGCGAATGAAAAACTGTTTTTT
CASSWTTANEKLFF
>TRBD1|NA|TRBV7-7|TRBJ2-7
TGTGCCAGCAGCTTGGGGACAGGGGTCTACGAGCAGTACTTC
CASSLGTGVYEQYF
>NA|NA|TRBV7-2|TRBJ1-1
TGTGCCAGCAGGGATACTGGGTCAGGGCAAGCTTTCTTT
CASRDTGSGQAFF
>TRBD1|NA|TRBV27|TRBJ1-2
TGTGCCAGCAGTTTATCCGAGGGGGCCTATGGCTACACCTTC
CASSLSEGAYGYTF
>NA|NA|TRBV6-5|TRBJ2-7
TGTGCCAGCAGTCCGCCTCCCGGGGTCCGCGACGAGCAGTACTTC
CASSPPPGVRDEQYF
>TRBD1|NA|TRBV2|TRBJ1-5
TGTGCCAGCAGTGGGAGACAGGGTTGGGATCAGCCCCAGCATTTT
CASSGRQGWDQPQHF
>TRBD1|NA|TRBV11-1|TRBJ2-1
TGTGCCAGCAGCTTAGCGCGGACCGCAGGGGGCTACAATGAGCAGTTCTTC
CASSLARTAGGYNEQFF
>TRBD1|few|TRBV27|TRBJ2-3
TGTGCCAGCAGTTTCGACAGGGTAGGGACAGATACGCAGTATTTT
CASSFDRVGTDTQYF
>TRBD1|NA|TRBV19|TRBJ2-7
TGTGCCAGCCAGGAGACAGGGTACTCCTCCCACGAGCAGTACTTC
CASQETGYSSHEQYF
>NA|NA|TRBV29-1|TRBJ1-1
TGCAGCGTTGAAGCTGGGGCTCGGACTGAAGCTTTCTTT
CSVEAGARTEAFF
>TRBD2|NA|TRBV19|TRBJ2-5
TGTGCCAGTAGACCCGGACTAGCGGGACAAGAGACCCAGTACTTC
CASRPGLAGQETQYF
>NA|once|TRBV19|TRBJ2-1
TGTGCCAGTAGTATTCAGGTCGTAGGCGATGAGCAGTTCTTC
CASSIQVVGDEQFF
>NA|NA|TRBV6-4|TRBJ1-1
TGTGCCAGCAGTGAGGCGGGGGAGGGCACTGAAGCTTTCTTT
CASSEAGEGTEAFF
>NA|NA|TRBV10-3|TRBJ1-5
TGTGCCATCAGTGAAGCTACGTATCAGCCCCAGCATTTT
CAISEATYQPQHF
>TRBD1|NA|TRBV19|TRBJ2-7
TGTGCCAGTAGTATATTCCCCGGGACAGAGTACGAGCAGTACTTC
CASSIFPGTEYEQYF
>NA|NA|TRBV7-6|TRBJ1-2
TGTGCCAGCAGCTGGAAAAGGTTTGGGACTCGGGGCTACACCTTC
CASSWKRFGTRGYTF
>TRBD1|NA|TRBV4-3|TRBJ2-7
TGCGCCAGCAGCCAGGCCTCACCGGGACAGGGCTACGAGCAGTACTTC
CASSQASPGQGYEQYF
>NA|once|TRBV7-8|TRBJ2-7
TGTGCCAGCAGCACGGGGTACGAGCAGTACTTC
CASSTGYEQYF
>NA|NA|TRBV27|TRBJ2-1
TGTGCCAGCAGTTTAGCTGCACTAGCTGGTTACAATGAGCAGTTCTTC
CASSLAALAGYNEQFF